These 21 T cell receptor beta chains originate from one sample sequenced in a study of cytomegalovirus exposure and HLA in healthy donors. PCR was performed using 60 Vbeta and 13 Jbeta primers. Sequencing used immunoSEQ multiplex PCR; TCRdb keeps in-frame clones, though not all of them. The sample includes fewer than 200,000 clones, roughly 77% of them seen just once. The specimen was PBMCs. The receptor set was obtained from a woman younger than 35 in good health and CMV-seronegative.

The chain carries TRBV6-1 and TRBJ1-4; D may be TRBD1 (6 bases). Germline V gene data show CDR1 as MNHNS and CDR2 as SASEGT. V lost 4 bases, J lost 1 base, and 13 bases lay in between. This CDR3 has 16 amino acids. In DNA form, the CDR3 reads TGTGCCAGCAGTGCCCGATACAGGGTAACTAATGAAAAACTGTTTTTT. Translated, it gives CASSARYRVTNEKLFF.

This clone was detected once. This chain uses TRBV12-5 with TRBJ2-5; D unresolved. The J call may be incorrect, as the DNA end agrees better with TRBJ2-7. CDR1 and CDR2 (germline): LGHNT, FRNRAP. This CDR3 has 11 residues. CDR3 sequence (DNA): TGTGCTAGTGGTTGGGGCTACGAGCAGTACTTC. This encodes CASGWGYEQYF.

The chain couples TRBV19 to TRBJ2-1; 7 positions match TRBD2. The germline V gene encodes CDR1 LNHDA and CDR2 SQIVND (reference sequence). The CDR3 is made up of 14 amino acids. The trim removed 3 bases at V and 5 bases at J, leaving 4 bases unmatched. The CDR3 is CASSMWEGNNEQFF. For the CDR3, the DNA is TGTGCCAGTAGTATGTGGGAGGGAAACAATGAGCAGTTCTTC.

The CDR3 DNA is TGTGCCAGCAGCTTATTTAGTCAGGGAATCGCTCAGCCCCAGCATTTT. It is translated as CASSLFSQGIAQPQHF. The J gene is TRBJ1-5, the V gene TRBV7-8, with D possibly TRBD1 on 5 matching bases. The V end lost 2 bases, the J end lost 6 bases, and 17 bases lay between the germline ends. The germline V gene encodes CDR1 SGHVS and CDR2 FQNEAQ. The CDR3 is made up of 16 amino acids.

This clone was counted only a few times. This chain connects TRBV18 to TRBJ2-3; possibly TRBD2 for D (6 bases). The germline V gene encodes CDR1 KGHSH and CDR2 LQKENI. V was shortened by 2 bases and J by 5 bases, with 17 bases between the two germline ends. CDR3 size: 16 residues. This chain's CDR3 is CASSPELGGTIDTQYF. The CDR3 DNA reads TGTGCCAGCTCACCAGAGTTAGGAGGGACGATAGATACGCAGTATTTT.

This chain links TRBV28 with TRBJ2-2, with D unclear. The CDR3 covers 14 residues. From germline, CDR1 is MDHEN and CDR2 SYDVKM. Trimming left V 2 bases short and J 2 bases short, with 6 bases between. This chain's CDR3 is CASSLPVNTGELFF. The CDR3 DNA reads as TGTGCCAGCAGTTTACCAGTAAACACCGGGGAGCTGTTTTTT.

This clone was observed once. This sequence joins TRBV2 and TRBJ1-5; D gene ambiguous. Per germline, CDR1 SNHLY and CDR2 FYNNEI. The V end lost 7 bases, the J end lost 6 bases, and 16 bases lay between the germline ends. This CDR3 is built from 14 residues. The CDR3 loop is CASKNELTLQPQHF. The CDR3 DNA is TGTGCCAGCAAGAATGAACTGACTCTTCAGCCCCAGCATTTT.

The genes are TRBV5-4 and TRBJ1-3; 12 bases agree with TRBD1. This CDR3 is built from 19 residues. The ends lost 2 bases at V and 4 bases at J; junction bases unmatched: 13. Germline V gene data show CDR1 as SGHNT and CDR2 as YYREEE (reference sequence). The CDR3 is CASSFSGTGGHSKGNTIYF. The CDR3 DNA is TGTGCCAGCAGCTTCTCCGGGACAGGGGGCCATTCGAAAGGAAACACCATATATTTT.

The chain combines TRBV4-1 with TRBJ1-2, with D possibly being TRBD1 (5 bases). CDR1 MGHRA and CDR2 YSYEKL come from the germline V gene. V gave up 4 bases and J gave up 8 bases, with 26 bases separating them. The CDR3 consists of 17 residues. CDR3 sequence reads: CASSPQVGGRGKRGYTF. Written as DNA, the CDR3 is TGCGCCAGCAGCCCTCAAGTAGGAGGGAGGGGAAAGAGAGGCTACACCTTC.

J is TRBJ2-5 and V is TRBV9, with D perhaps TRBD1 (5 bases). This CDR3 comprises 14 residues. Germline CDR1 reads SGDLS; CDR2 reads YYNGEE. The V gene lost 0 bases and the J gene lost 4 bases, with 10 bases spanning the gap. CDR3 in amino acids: CASSVGPGRETQYF. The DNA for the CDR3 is TGTGCCAGCAGCGTAGGCCCAGGGCGAGAGACCCAGTACTTC. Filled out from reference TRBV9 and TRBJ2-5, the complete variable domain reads DSGVTQTPKHLITATGQRVTLRCSPRSGDLSVYWYQQSLDQGLQFLIQYYNGEERAKGNILERFSAQQFPDLHSELNLSSLELGDSALYFCASSVGPGRETQYFGPGTRLLVL.

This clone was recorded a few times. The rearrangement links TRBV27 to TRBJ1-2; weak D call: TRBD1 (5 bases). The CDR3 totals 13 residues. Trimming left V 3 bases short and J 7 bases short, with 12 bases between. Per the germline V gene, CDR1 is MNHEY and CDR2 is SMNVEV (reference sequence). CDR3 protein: CASSFGPGGGYTF. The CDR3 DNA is TGTGCCAGCAGTTTTGGACCGGGGGGTGGCTACACCTTC.

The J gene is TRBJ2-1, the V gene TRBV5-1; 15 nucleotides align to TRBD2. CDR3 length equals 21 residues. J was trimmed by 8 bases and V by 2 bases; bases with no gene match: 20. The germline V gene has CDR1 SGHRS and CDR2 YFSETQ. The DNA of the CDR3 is TGCGCCAGCAGCTTCCCCCCCGGGACTAGCGGGAGGTCTATGGTTTGGGATGAGCAGTTCTTC. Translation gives CASSFPPGTSGRSMVWDEQFF.

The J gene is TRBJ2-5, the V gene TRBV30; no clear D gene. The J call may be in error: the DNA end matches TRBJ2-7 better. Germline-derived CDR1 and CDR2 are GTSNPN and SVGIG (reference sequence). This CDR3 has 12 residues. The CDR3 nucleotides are TGTGCCTGGAGCCAAACAGAATACGAGCAGTACTTC. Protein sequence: CAWSQTEYEQYF.

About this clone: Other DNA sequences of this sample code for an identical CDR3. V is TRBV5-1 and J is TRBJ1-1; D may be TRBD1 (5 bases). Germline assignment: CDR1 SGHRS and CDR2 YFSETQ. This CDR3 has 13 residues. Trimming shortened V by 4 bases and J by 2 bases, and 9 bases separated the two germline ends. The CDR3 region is CASSSQGNTEAFF. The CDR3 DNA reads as TGCGCCAGCAGCAGTCAGGGTAACACTGAAGCTTTCTTT.

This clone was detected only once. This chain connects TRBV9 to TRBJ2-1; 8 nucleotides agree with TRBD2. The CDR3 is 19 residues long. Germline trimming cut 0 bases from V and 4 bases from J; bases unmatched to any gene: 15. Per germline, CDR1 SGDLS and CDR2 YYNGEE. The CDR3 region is CASSVVLAGYPTTYNEQFF. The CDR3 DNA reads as TGTGCCAGCAGCGTAGTCCTAGCGGGCTATCCAACAACTTACAATGAGCAGTTCTTC.

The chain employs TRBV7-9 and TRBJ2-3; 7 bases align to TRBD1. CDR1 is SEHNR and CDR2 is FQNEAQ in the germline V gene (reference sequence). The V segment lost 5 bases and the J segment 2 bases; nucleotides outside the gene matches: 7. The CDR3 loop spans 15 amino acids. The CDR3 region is CASSLTGVITDTQYF. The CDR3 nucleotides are TGTGCCAGCAGCCTTACAGGGGTCATCACAGATACGCAGTATTTT.

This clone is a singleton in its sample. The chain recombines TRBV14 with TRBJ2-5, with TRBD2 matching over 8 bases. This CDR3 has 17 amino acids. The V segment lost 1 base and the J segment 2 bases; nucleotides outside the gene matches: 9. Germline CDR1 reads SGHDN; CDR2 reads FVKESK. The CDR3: CASSQGYGTGGQETQYF. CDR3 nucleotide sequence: TGTGCCAGCAGCCAAGGTTACGGGACGGGGGGGCAAGAGACCCAGTACTTC.

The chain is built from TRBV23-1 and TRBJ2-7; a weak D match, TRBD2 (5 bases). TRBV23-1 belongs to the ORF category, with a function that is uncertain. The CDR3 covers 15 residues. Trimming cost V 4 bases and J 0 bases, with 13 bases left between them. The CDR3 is CASSLLEVPSYEQYF. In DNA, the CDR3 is TGCGCCAGCAGTCTATTGGAGGTCCCCTCCTACGAGCAGTACTTC.

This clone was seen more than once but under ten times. CDR3 DNA: TGTGCCAGCAGGGCGGGACTAGCGGCCTCCAATGAGCAGTTCTTC. Protein: CASRAGLAASNEQFF. J is TRBJ2-1 and V is TRBV5-4; TRBD2 aligns across 11 bases. Germline trimming cut 5 bases from V and 6 bases from J; bases unmatched to any gene: 7. This CDR3 spans 15 amino acids. Germline V gene sequence: CDR1 SGHNT, CDR2 YYREEE (reference sequence).

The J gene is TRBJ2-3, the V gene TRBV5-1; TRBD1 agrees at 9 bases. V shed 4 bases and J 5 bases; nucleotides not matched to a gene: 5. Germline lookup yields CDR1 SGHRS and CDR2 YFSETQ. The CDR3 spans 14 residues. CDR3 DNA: TGCGCCAGCAGCCGGGACAGGGAGGGAGATACGCAGTATTTT. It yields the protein CASSRDREGDTQYF.

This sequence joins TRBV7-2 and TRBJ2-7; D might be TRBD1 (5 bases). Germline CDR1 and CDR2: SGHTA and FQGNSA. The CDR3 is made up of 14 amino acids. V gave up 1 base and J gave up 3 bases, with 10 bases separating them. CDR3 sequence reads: CASSLGGSNYEQYF. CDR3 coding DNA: TGTGCCAGCAGCTTAGGGGGCAGCAACTACGAGCAGTACTTC.